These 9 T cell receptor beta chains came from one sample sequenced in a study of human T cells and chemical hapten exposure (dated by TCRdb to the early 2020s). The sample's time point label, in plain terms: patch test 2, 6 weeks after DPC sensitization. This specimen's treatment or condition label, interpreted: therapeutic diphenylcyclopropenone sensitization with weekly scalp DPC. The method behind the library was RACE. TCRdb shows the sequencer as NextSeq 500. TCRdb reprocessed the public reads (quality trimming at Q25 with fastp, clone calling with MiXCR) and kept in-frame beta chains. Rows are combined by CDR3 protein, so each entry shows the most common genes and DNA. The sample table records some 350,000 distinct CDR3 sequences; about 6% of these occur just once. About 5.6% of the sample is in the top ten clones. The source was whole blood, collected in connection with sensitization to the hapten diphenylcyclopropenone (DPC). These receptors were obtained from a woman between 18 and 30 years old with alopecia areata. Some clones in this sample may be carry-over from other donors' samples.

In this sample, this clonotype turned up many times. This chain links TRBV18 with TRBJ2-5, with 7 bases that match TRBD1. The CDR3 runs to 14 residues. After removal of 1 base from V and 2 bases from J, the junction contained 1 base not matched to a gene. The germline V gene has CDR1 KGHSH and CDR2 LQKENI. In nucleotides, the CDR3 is TGTGCCAGCTCACCACAGGGACAGCAAGAGACCCAGTACTTC. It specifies CASSPQGQQETQYF. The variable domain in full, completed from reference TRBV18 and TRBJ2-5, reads NAGVMQNPRHLVRRRGQEARLRCSPMKGHSHVYWYRQLPEEGLKFMVYLQKENIIDESGMPKERFSAEFPKEGPSILRIQQVVRGDSAAYFCASSPQGQQETQYFGPGTRLLVL.

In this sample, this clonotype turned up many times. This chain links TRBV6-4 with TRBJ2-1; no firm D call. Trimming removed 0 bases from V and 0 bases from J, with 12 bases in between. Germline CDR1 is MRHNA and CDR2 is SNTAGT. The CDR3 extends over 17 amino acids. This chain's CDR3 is CASSDSDLLSSYNEQFF. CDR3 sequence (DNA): TGTGCCAGCAGTGACTCGGACCTTCTTAGCTCCTACAATGAGCAGTTCTTC.

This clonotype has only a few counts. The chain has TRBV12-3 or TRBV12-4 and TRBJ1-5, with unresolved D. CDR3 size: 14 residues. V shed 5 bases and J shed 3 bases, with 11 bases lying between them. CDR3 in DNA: TGTGCCAGCAGTCCCGCCGGGGTCAATCAGCCCCAGCATTTT. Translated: CASSPAGVNQPQHF.

For the CDR3, the DNA is TGCAGTGCTAGCCCCATTACCGGGACAGGAAAAGGCTACACCTTC. This encodes CSASPITGTGKGYTF. The chain couples TRBV20-1 to TRBJ1-2; TRBD1 aligns across 8 bases. Unmatched junction bases numbered 14, after V lost 3 bases and J lost 8 bases. The CDR3 covers 15 residues. CDR1 and CDR2 (germline): DFQATT, SNEGSKA (reference sequence).

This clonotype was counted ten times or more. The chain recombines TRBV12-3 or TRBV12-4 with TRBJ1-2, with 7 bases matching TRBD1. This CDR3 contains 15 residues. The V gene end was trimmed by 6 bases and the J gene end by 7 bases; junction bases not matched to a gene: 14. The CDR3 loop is CASSFELSGGRGYTF. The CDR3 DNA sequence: TGTGCCAGCAGCTTCGAATTATCAGGGGGACGTGGCTACACCTTC.

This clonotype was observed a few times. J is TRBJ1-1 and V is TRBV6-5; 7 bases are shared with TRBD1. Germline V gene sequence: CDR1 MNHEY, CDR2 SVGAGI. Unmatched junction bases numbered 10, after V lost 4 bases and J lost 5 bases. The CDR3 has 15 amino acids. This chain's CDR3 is CASSLRQGRMTEAFF. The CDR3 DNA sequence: TGTGCCAGCAGTTTAAGACAGGGTAGAATGACTGAAGCTTTCTTT.

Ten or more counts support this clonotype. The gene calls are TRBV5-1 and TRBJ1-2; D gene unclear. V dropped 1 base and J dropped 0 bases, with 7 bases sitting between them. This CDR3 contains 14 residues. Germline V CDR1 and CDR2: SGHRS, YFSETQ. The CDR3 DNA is TGCGCCAGCAGCTTGACCACCACTAACTATGGCTACACCTTC. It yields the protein CASSLTTTNYGYTF.

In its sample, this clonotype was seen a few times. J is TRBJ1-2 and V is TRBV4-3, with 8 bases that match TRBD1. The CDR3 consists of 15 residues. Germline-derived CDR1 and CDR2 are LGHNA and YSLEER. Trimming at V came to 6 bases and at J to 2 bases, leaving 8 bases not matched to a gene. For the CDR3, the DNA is TGCGCCAGCAGGGGACAGGTCCAGGGGAACTATGGCTACACCTTC. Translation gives CASRGQVQGNYGYTF.

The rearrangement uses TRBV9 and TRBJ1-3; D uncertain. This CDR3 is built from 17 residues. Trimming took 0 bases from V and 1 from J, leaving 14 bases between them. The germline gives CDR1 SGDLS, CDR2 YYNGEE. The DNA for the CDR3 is TGTGCCAGCAGCGTAGCTTCGGACCGGGCATCTGGAAACACCATATATTTT. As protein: CASSVASDRASGNTIYF.